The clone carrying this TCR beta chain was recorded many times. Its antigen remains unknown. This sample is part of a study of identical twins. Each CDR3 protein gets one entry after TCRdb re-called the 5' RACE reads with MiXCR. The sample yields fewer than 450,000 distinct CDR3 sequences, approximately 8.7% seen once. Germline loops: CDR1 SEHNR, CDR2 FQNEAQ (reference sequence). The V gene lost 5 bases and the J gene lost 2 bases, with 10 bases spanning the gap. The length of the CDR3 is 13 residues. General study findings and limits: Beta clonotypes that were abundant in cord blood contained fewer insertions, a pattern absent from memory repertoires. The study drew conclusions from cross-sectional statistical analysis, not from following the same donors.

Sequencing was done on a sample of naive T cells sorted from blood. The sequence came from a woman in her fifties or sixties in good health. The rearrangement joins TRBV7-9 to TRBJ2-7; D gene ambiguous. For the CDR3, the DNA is TGTGCCAGCAGCAAGGGCCAAACCTACGAGCAGTACTTC. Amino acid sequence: CASSKGQTYEQYF. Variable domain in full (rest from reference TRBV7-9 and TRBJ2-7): DTGVSQNPRHKITKRGQNVTFRCDPISEHNRLYWYRQTLGQGPEFLTYFQNEAQLEKSRLLSDRFSAERPKGSFSTLEIQRTEQGDSAMYLCASSKGQTYEQYFGPGTRLTVT.